The T cell receptor (beta chain) described here comes from a study of technical replicates of blood from a few donors. Clones were sequenced by immunoSEQ multiplex PCR, and TCRdb holds only the in-frame ones, with some missing. The data show around 57,000 clones, about 95% seen once. This sequence originates from a human donor in good health. Input material: T cells isolated from PBMCs.

The CDR3 protein is CASSESMYREQYF. For the CDR3, the DNA is TGCGCCAGCAGTGAGTCGATGTACAGGGAGCAGTACTTC. This sequence joins TRBV10-2 and TRBJ2-7; weak D call: TRBD1 (5 bases). The ends were cut back, 0 bases at V and 7 bases at J, with 10 bases in the middle. The CDR3 loop spans 13 amino acids. Germline lookup yields CDR1 WSHSY and CDR2 SAAADI.